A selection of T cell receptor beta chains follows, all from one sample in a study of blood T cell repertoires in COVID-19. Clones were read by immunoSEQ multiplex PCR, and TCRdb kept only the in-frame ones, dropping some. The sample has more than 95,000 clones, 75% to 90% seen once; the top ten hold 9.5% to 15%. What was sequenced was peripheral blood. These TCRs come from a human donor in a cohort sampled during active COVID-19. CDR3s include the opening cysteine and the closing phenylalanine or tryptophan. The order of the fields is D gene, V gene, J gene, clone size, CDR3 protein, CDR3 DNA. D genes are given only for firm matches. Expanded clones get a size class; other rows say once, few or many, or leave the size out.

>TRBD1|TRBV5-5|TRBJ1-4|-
CASSGRGSGQGSNEKLFF
TGTGCCAGCAGCGGCCGTGGATCGGGACAGGGGAGTAATGAAAAACTGTTTTTT
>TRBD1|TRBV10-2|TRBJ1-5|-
CASRGQGNQPQHF
TGCGCCAGCAGGGGACAGGGCAATCAGCCCCAGCATTTT
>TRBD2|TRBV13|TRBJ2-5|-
CASSAYASGGPGETQYF
TGTGCCAGCAGCGCCTACGCTAGCGGGGGACCGGGAGAGACCCAGTACTTC
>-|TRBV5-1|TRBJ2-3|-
CASSLGRGSDTQYF
TGCGCCAGCAGCTTGGGCCGGGGATCAGATACGCAGTATTTT
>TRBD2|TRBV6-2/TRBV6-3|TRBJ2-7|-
CASSYLAGAPTGYEQYF
TGTGCCAGCAGTTACTTAGCGGGGGCTCCCACGGGCTACGAGCAGTACTTC
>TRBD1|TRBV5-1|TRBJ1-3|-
CASSPDRVGGNTIYF
TGCGCCAGCAGCCCCGACAGGGTGGGTGGAAACACCATATATTTT
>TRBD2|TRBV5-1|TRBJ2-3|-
CASSFLGGGASDTQYF
TGCGCCAGCAGCTTTTTGGGCGGGGGGGCCTCGGATACGCAGTATTTT
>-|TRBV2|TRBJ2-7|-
CASSEAPDSAYEQYF
TGTGCCAGCAGTGAAGCGCCGGACAGTGCCTACGAGCAGTACTTC
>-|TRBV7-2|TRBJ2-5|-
CASSLGTGRETQYF
TGTGCCAGCAGCTTAGGTACAGGGAGAGAGACCCAGTACTTC
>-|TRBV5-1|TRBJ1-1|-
CASSPRDSNLNTEAFF
TGCGCCAGCAGCCCCCGAGACAGCAACTTGAACACTGAAGCTTTCTTT
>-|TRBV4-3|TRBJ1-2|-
CASSQEPSGGQGYTF
TGCGCCAGCAGCCAAGAGCCCTCGGGCGGGCAAGGCTACACCTTC
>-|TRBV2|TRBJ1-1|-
CASSELEGLNTEAFF
TGTGCCAGCAGTGAATTGGAGGGGCTGAACACTGAAGCTTTCTTT
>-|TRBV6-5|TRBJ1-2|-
CATTDSPYGYTF
TGTGCCACCACGGACAGTCCCTATGGCTACACCTTC
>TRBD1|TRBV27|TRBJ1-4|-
CASSFWGQGGEKLFF
TGTGCCAGCAGTTTTTGGGGACAGGGGGGTGAAAAACTGTTTTTT
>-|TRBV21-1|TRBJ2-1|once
CASSTDRTGGYNEQFF
TGTGCCAGCAGCACCGACCGGACAGGGGGCTACAATGAGCAGTTCTTC
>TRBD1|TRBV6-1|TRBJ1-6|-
CASSLGTGRNSPLHF
TGTGCCAGCAGTTTGGGGACAGGGCGAAATTCACCCCTCCACTTT
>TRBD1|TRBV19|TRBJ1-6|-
CASTRTGGSPLHF
TGTGCCAGTACCAGGACAGGGGGTTCACCCCTCCACTTT
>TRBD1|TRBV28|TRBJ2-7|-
CASSLVGQGAYEQYF
TGTGCCAGCAGTTTAGTTGGACAGGGGGCCTACGAGCAGTACTTC
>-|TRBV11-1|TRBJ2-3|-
CASTAGVAPTDTQYF
TGTGCCAGCACCGCAGGGGTCGCGCCCACAGATACGCAGTATTTT
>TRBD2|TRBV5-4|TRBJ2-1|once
CASSSGTSGGYNEQFF
TGTGCCAGCAGCTCCGGGACTAGCGGGGGGTACAATGAGCAGTTCTTC
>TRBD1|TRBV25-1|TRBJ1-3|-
CASSPRGPGNTIYF
TGTGCCAGCAGTCCTAGGGGGCCTGGAAACACCATATATTTT
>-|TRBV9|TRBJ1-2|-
CASSAAGSAYGYTF
TGTGCCAGCAGCGCTGCCGGGTCGGCATATGGCTACACCTTC
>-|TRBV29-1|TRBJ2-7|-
CSVEDRGMYEQYF
TGCAGCGTTGAAGATCGAGGGATGTACGAGCAGTACTTC
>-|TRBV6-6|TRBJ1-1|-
CASSPGLLMNTEAFF
TGTGCCAGCAGTCCGGGACTGCTAATGAACACTGAAGCTTTCTTT
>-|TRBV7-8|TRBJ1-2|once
CASSLAGQNYGYTF
TGTGCCAGCAGCTTAGCTGGGCAGAACTATGGCTACACCTTC
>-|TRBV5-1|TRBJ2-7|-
CASSFGTPEQYF
TGCGCCAGCAGCTTTGGCACCCCCGAGCAGTACTTC
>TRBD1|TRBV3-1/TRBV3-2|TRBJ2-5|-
CASSPTRQGAQYF
TGTGCCAGCAGTCCGACTCGCCAGGGGGCCCAGTACTTC
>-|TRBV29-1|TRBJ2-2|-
CSVLGLGNTGELFF
TGCAGCGTGCTGGGACTGGGGAACACCGGGGAGCTGTTTTTT
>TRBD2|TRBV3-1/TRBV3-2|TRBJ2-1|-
CASTSGGSYEQFF
TGTGCCAGCACCAGCGGGGGGTCGTATGAGCAGTTCTTC
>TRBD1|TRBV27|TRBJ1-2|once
CASSLLGQGADYGYTF
TGTGCCAGCAGTTTATTGGGACAGGGGGCCGACTATGGCTACACCTTC
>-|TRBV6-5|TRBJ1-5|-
CASRAYRATNQPQHF
TGTGCCAGCAGAGCTTACAGGGCTACCAATCAGCCCCAGCATTTT
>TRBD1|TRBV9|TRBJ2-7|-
CASSVTGGAGYEQYF
TGTGCCAGCAGCGTAACAGGGGGCGCGGGATACGAGCAGTACTTC
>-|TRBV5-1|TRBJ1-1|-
CASSPQTGFEAFF
TGCGCCAGCAGCCCTCAGACAGGCTTCGAAGCTTTCTTT
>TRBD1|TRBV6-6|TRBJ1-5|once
CASSENRGQPQHF
TGTGCCAGCAGTGAGAACAGGGGCCAGCCCCAGCATTTT
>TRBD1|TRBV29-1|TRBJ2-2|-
CSVQTGSGELFF
TGCAGCGTTCAGACAGGGTCCGGGGAGCTGTTTTTT
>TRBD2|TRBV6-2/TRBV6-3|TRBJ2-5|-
CASSYSQAGGLQETQYF
TGTGCCAGCAGTTACTCGCAAGCGGGGGGTCTACAAGAGACCCAGTACTTC
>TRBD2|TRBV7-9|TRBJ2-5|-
CASSPPRGSGGIQETQYF
TGTGCCAGCAGCCCTCCGCGGGGTAGCGGGGGGATCCAAGAGACCCAGTACTTC
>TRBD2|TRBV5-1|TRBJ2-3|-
CASSLVSGDSTDTQYF
TGCGCCAGCAGCTTGGTGAGCGGGGATAGCACAGATACGCAGTATTTT
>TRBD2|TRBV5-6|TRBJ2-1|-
CASSYGTSRHNEQFF
TGTGCCAGCAGCTACGGGACTAGCAGACACAATGAGCAGTTCTTC
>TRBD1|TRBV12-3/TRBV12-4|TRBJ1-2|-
CASNQGAYGYTF
TGTGCCAGCAACCAGGGGGCCTATGGCTACACCTTC
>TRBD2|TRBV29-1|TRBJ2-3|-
CSVSGGNTDTQYF
TGCAGCGTTTCCGGGGGGAACACAGATACGCAGTATTTT
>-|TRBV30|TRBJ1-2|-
CAWKQGGGYGYTF
TGTGCCTGGAAACAGGGCGGGGGGTATGGCTACACCTTC
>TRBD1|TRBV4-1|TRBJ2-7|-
CASSQHSGTGLYEQYF
TGCGCCAGCAGCCAACATTCCGGGACAGGACTCTACGAGCAGTACTTC
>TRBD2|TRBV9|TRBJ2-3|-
CASSVRSGGITYTDTQYF
TGTGCCAGCAGCGTAAGGTCGGGGGGGATAACCTACACAGATACGCAGTATTTT
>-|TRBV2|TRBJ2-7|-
CASSYREYEQYF
TGTGCCAGCAGCTACAGGGAGTACGAGCAGTACTTC
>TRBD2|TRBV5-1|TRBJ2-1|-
CASSFPSGSYNEQFF
TGCGCCAGCAGCTTTCCTAGCGGCTCCTACAATGAGCAGTTCTTC
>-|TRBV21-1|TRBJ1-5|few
CASSAGGTGKNQPQHF
TGTGCCAGCAGCGCTGGAGGGACAGGGAAAAATCAGCCCCAGCATTTT
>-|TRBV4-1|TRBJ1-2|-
CASSQESYGYTF
TGCGCCAGCAGCCAAGAGAGCTATGGCTACACCTTC